This entry features one TCR beta chain sequence. The antigen is unknown. These data are taken from a study of T cell repertoires in cytomegalovirus infection. Study summary: It was the public TCR beta signatures that indicated both CMV infection and matching HLA type. Study observations and caveats: Carriage of CMV together with the relevant HLA was identifiable through cumulative public TCR beta family frequency. The ex vivo response showed dominance by HLA-C-restricted CMV-specific TCR beta clonotypes.

TCRdb reanalysed the reads using MiXCR and keeps one entry per CDR3 protein. The data contain roughly 760,000 distinct CDR3 sequences, 35% of them singletons. CDR1 and CDR2 (germline): SGHTA, FQGNSA. V lost 5 bases to trimming and J lost 4 bases, with 12 bases between them. The CDR3 loop spans 14 amino acids. The sequencing input was PBMCs. The chain combines TRBV7-2 with TRBJ1-3, with a weak D call TRBD1 (6 bases). The TCR comes from a human donor in good health (CMV status not recorded). Some clones in this sample may be carry-over from other donors' samples. The CDR3 nucleotides read TGTGCCAGCAGCAACAGGGTGTTGGGAAACACCATATATTTT. Translation: CASSNRVLGNTIYF.